The clone carrying this T cell receptor (beta chain) is a singleton in its sample. V shed 5 bases and J 3 bases; nucleotides not matched to a gene: 8. The CDR3 spans 15 residues. Per the germline V gene, CDR1 is SEHNR and CDR2 is FQNEAQ (reference sequence). The data belong to a study of blood T cell repertoires in COVID-19. This table comes from immunoSEQ multiplex PCR, and its TCRdb copy is limited to in-frame clones, with some not included. The sample has fewer than 250,000 clones, just under 85% seen once. This TCR derives from a woman aged 55-70 years with active or convalescent COVID-19. Sequencing used peripheral blood. J is TRBJ1-1 and V is TRBV7-9; TRBD1 matches at 8 bases. The CDR3 DNA reads as TGTGCCAGCAGCCCCAGACAGGGGTTGGACACTGAAGCTTTCTTT. Its protein product is CASSPRQGLDTEAFF. The full variable domain, its missing parts supplied by reference TRBV7-9 and TRBJ1-1, is DTGVSQNPRHKITKRGQNVTFRCDPISEHNRLYWYRQTLGQGPEFLTYFQNEAQLEKSRLLSDRFSAERPKGSFSTLEIQRTEQGDSAMYLCASSPRQGLDTEAFFGQGTRLTVV.